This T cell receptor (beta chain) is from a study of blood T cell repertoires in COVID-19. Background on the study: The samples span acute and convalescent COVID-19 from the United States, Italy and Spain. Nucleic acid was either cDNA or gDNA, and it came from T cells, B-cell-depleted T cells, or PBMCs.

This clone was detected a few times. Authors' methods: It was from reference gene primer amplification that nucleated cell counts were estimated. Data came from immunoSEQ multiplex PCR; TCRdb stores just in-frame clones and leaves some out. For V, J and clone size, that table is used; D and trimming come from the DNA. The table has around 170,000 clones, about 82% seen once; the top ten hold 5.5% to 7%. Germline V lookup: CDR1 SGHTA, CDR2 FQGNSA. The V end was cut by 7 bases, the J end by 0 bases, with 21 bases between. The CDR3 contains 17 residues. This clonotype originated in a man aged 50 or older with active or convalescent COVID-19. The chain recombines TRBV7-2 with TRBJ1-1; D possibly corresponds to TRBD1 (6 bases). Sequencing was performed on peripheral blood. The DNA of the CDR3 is TGTGCCAGCAACACCCCCGCGGCAGGGGCAATGAACACTGAAGCTTTCTTT. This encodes CASNTPAAGAMNTEAFF.